This entry describes one TCR beta chain. Its antigen is unknown. The sample is drawn from a study of T cells in Graves' hyperthyroidism and ophthalmopathy. For the study at large: Peripheral blood was obtained at initial diagnosis, preceding any treatment.

RNA transcripts provided the source from which TCR beta CDR3 regions were amplified. A first-round RT-PCR of the TCR CDR3 used the HTBI primer set. TCRdb reprocessed the multiplex PCR reads via MiXCR and lists one record per CDR3 protein. Among more than 350,000 distinct CDR3 sequences, roughly 15% were seen once, and the ten largest hold almost 35%. Hyperthyroidism in the patients, aged 18 to 65, was newly diagnosed and under 2 months in duration. Thyroid ultrasound and orbital computed tomography, with clinical symptoms and serum thyroxine and TRAb, informed diagnoses. Points from the study as a whole: Blood samples included most of the expanded thyroid clonotypes exceeding 0.001.

The CDR3 sequence is 13 residues long. V dropped 9 bases and J dropped 7; count of bases not matched to a gene: 4. Per the germline V gene, CDR1 is SNHLY and CDR2 is FYNNEI. Sequenced sample: blood. The receptor was derived from a woman in her thirties with Graves' hyperthyroidism that later progressed to Graves' ophthalmopathy. V and J are TRBV2 and TRBJ2-1; 12 bases agree with TRBD2. Written as DNA, the CDR3 is TGTGCCAGAGAACTAGCGGGGGGAAATGAGCAGTTCTTC. It specifies CARELAGGNEQFF.